The rows below give T cell receptor beta chains drawn from one sample of a study of blood T cell repertoires in COVID-19. Generated by immunoSEQ multiplex PCR, the TCRdb table keeps only in-frame clones and is missing some. In the table there are around 170,000 clones, roughly three quarters of which are singletons. Sequencing was done on a sample of PBMCs or T cells enriched from blood (not recorded which). These TCRs come from a man aged 55-75 years who had been exposed to COVID-19. CDR3s include the opening cysteine and the closing phenylalanine or tryptophan. The D gene is left open where the match is weak. Clone size is not always given. Where it is, it says once, few, many or a class for expanded clones.

J gene,V gene,D gene,clone size,CDR3 DNA,CDR3 protein
TRBJ1-5,TRBV27,TRBD1,NA,TGTGCCAGCAGCAGGGGGCAAAATCAGCCCCAGCATTTT,CASSRGQNQPQHF
TRBJ2-5,TRBV20-1,TRBD2,NA,TGCAGTGCTAGTGAGACTAGCAGGCGAGAGACCCAGTACTTC,CSASETSRRETQYF
TRBJ2-1,TRBV25-1,NA,NA,TGTGCCAGCAGCCAAATGGCAAATGAGCAGTTCTTC,CASSQMANEQFF
TRBJ1-2,TRBV3-1/TRBV3-2,TRBD1,NA,TGTGCCAGCAGCCAAGGACCAACAGGGGGCGGTGGCTACACCTTC,CASSQGPTGGGGYTF
TRBJ1-1,TRBV6-5,TRBD1,NA,TGTGCCAGCAGACCCCTTACAGGGGGAGGGGAAGCTTTCTTT,CASRPLTGGGEAFF
TRBJ1-6,TRBV9,NA,NA,TGTGCCAGCAGCCGCGGGGGGAGTAATTCACCCCTCCACTTT,CASSRGGSNSPLHF
TRBJ2-1,TRBV10-3,TRBD2,NA,TGTGCCATCTGTTGCGGGAGGGCCTATGAGCAGTTCTTC,CAICCGRAYEQFF
TRBJ2-7,TRBV19,TRBD1,NA,TGTGCCAGTAGTATGGGGACAGGGGGTTATGACGAGCAGTACTTC,CASSMGTGGYDEQYF
TRBJ2-3,TRBV10-3,TRBD2,NA,TGTGCCATCAGTTTAGCGGGAGGCGCCGCAGATACGCAGTATTTT,CAISLAGGAADTQYF
TRBJ2-2,TRBV5-1,NA,few,TGCGCCAGCAGCTTGGGGGCAGGGAAGACCGGGGAGCTGTTTTTT,CASSLGAGKTGELFF
TRBJ1-1,TRBV27,NA,NA,TGTGCCAGCAGTTTACAGGGAATAGGGTTGAACACTGAAGCTTTCTTT,CASSLQGIGLNTEAFF
TRBJ1-2,TRBV27,NA,once,TGTGCCAGCAGCCCCAGAGTGGAGAACTATGGCTACACCTTC,CASSPRVENYGYTF
TRBJ1-2,TRBV28,TRBD1,once,TGTGCCAGCAGCTCCGGGACAGGTGCGTTGAATGGCTACACCTTC,CASSSGTGALNGYTF
TRBJ1-2,TRBV2,NA,NA,TGTGCCAGCAGTGAAGTGGGAGTGATCAACTATGGCTACACCTTC,CASSEVGVINYGYTF
TRBJ2-7,TRBV6-1,TRBD1,NA,TGTGCCAGCAGTGAATCGGGACAGGGGCCCTACGAGCAGTACTTC,CASSESGQGPYEQYF
TRBJ1-6,TRBV6-1,NA,NA,TGTGCCAGCAGTGAAGCGAGGTCCCTCCACTTT,CASSEARSLHF
TRBJ1-6,TRBV11-2,NA,NA,TGTGCCAGCAGCCGGGAGATTGCCTCACCCCTCCACTTT,CASSREIASPLHF
TRBJ1-5,TRBV28,TRBD1,NA,TGTGCCAGCAGACCGGGACAGGGGAGCAATCAGCCCCAGCATTTT,CASRPGQGSNQPQHF
TRBJ1-2,TRBV6-5,NA,NA,TGTGCCAGCAGTAGACAGCCCTCCGTCTATGGCTACACCTTC,CASSRQPSVYGYTF
TRBJ1-2,TRBV15,NA,NA,TGTGCCACCAGCAGAGACCTCTCGTATGGCTACACCTTC,CATSRDLSYGYTF
TRBJ1-1,TRBV29-1,NA,NA,TGCAGCGTCTCCAAACAAGTCATGAACACTGAAGCTTTCTTT,CSVSKQVMNTEAFF
TRBJ1-6,TRBV2,NA,NA,TGTGCCAGCAGTGGAGGTCCTACTACTATTAATTCACCCCTCCACTTT,CASSGGPTTINSPLHF
TRBJ2-3,TRBV7-8,NA,NA,TGTGCCAGCAGCTTAGATAACGGGGTTACGCAGTATTTT,CASSLDNGVTQYF
TRBJ2-7,TRBV5-6,TRBD1,NA,TGTGCCAGCGGCCGGGGACAGACTCTTCTCTTTGAGCAGTACTTC,CASGRGQTLLFEQYF
TRBJ1-1,TRBV29-1,TRBD1,NA,TGCAGCGGGGGGGACAGGAGAAACACTGAAGCTTTCTTT,CSGGDRRNTEAFF
TRBJ2-3,TRBV29-1,TRBD2,NA,TGCAGCGTTGACATCGGGGGGAGAGATACGCAGTATTTT,CSVDIGGRDTQYF
TRBJ2-7,TRBV7-2,TRBD2,NA,TGTGCCAGCAGCTCGGGACTAGAGTACTACGAGCAGTACTTC,CASSSGLEYYEQYF
TRBJ1-1,TRBV6-5,NA,NA,TGTGCCAGCATGGCGGCGGGGACCATGAACACTGAAGCTTTCTTT,CASMAAGTMNTEAFF
TRBJ2-7,TRBV2,TRBD2,NA,TGTGCCAGCAGTGGACTAGCGGGAGAGGGCGAGCAGTACTTC,CASSGLAGEGEQYF
TRBJ1-2,TRBV11-2,TRBD1,NA,TGTGCCAGCAGGCCAGCAGGGGGCTATGGCTACACCTTC,CASRPAGGYGYTF
TRBJ2-7,TRBV15,NA,NA,TGTGCCACCAGCAGAGGTCTCGACGAGCAGTACTTC,CATSRGLDEQYF
TRBJ2-1,TRBV5-1,TRBD2,NA,TGCGCCAGCAGCTCAGGGACTAGAAAGAATGAGCAGTTCTTC,CASSSGTRKNEQFF
TRBJ1-2,TRBV11-2,NA,NA,TGTGCCAGCAGCTTTGATTTATGGCAGGGCGCAGGCTACACCTTC,CASSFDLWQGAGYTF
TRBJ1-1,TRBV15,NA,few,TGTGCCACCAGCAGAGTAGGGGCCGTTTTTGTCCGAAACACTGAAGCTTTCTTT,CATSRVGAVFVRNTEAFF
TRBJ2-7,TRBV7-2,NA,NA,TGTGCCAGCAGCTTTGGCGGGTTCATCTACGAGCAGTACTTC,CASSFGGFIYEQYF
TRBJ2-3,TRBV6-4,TRBD2,NA,TGTGCCAGCAGTGAACACCTTCGGCTAGCGGGAGCTTCGGATACGCAGTATTTT,CASSEHLRLAGASDTQYF
TRBJ1-5,TRBV6-5,TRBD1,many,TGTGCCAGCAACCGCCAAGGACAGGAGAATCAGCCCCAGCATTTT,CASNRQGQENQPQHF
TRBJ2-3,TRBV27,TRBD2,NA,TGTGCCAGCAGTCCACTAGCGGGAGTAGTTACAGATACGCAGTATTTT,CASSPLAGVVTDTQYF
TRBJ1-5,TRBV24-1,NA,NA,TGTGCCACCAGTGATTCCAGGACAGACAGCAATCAGCCCCAGCATTTT,CATSDSRTDSNQPQHF
TRBJ2-1,TRBV6-6,TRBD1,NA,TGTGCCAGCAGTCCCAGCGGGACAGGGTACAATGAGCAGTTCTTC,CASSPSGTGYNEQFF
TRBJ1-3,TRBV7-9,NA,NA,TGTGCCAGCAGCTCAGGGGACAACACCATATATTTT,CASSSGDNTIYF
TRBJ2-1,TRBV7-8,NA,NA,TGTGCCAGCAGCTTAGCCGGACAGGGGTACGGCGGGAGGGCCCGATATGAGCAGTTCTTC,CASSLAGQGYGGRARYEQFF
TRBJ1-2,TRBV24-1,TRBD1,NA,TGTGCCACCAGCCGGACAGGGGCTGGCTACACCTTC,CATSRTGAGYTF
TRBJ1-2,TRBV29-1,NA,NA,TGCAGCGTCGCATTCGCAGGGACTAACTATGGCTACACCTTC,CSVAFAGTNYGYTF
TRBJ1-1,TRBV5-1,TRBD1,NA,TGCGCCAGCAGCTTAGGGACAGCTAACACTGAAGCTTTCTTT,CASSLGTANTEAFF
TRBJ1-4,TRBV5-1,NA,NA,TGCGCCAGCAGCTTGCAGGGGCAGGATGAAAAACTGTTTTTT,CASSLQGQDEKLFF
TRBJ2-7,TRBV27,TRBD2,once,TGTGCCAGCAGATCCCAGGGACTAGCGGGAGGGAAGGAGTCCTACGAGCAGTACTTC,CASRSQGLAGGKESYEQYF
TRBJ1-4,TRBV21-1,NA,few,TGTGCCAGCAGCAGGATGATTTTCCGAGGGAAGGAAAAACTGTTTTTT,CASSRMIFRGKEKLFF
TRBJ1-1,TRBV15,NA,NA,TGTGCCACCAGCAGAGATGCGGGAACTGAAGCTTTCTTT,CATSRDAGTEAFF
TRBJ2-1,TRBV2,NA,NA,TGTGCCAGCAGTCTCCGATTTGGGAGCTCCTACAATGAGCAGTTCTTC,CASSLRFGSSYNEQFF